This entry concerns a single T cell receptor beta chain. This clone occurred once. No antigen is known for it. Base qualities were left out, and no much larger clone turns up one base away. The immunoSEQ Assay was used to sequence TCRbeta CDR3 regions. After extraction, genomic DNA underwent amplification by bias-controlled multiplex PCR, followed by high-throughput sequencing. Under the source paper's analysis protocol: To quantify the absolute abundance of every unique TCRbeta CDR3 region, sequences were collapsed and filtered. T cell fraction was estimated by normalization of TCRbeta template counts to usable DNA, with usable DNA being measured through amplification of reference genes present in all nucleated cells. Repertoire TCRs were annotated as SARS-CoV-2-specific when V gene, CDR3 amino acid sequence and J gene were exactly matched to a known reactive TCR set. The reference SARS-CoV-2 TCR set was derived from MIRA and filtered for enrichment in COVID-19-positive ImmuneCODE repertoires, a step that removed public or cross-reactive TCRs. Using the MIRA antigens, annotated TCRs were further analysed by specific ORF or by position within an ORF. Depth was the summed frequency of annotated unique rearrangements, while breadth was defined as annotated unique rearrangements over total unique productive rearrangements. Group comparisons of TCR breadth used two-sided Wilcoxon rank-sum tests. TCRdb provides this immuneACCESS table in a form limited to in-frame rearrangements. Some clones are lacking; in checked studies, under half of them reflect an unresolved V gene, and why the rest are absent is not known. That table gives V, J and clone size, and the DNA gave D and trimming. The sample table shows 400,000 to 450,000 clones, and 90% are seen once. The ten largest make up more than 10% of the sample.

The entry originates in a study of Ad26.COV2.S vaccination and SARS-CoV-2 variants (dated by TCRdb to the early 2020s). In terms of the full investigation: Vaccine-arm donors came from COV1001, a multicentre, randomized, double-blind, placebo-controlled phase I-IIa trial of Ad26.COV2.S in healthy adults. Sequencing of the TCRbeta repertoire served to evaluate the specificity and breadth of SARS-CoV-2-reactive T cell receptors following Ad26.COV2.S vaccination. Trial participants were randomized into five groups of five, in which low-dose or high-dose Ad26.COV2.S was given once or twice, or placebo was given on both occasions. Blinding of investigators to trial group allocation was maintained during experiments and outcome assessment. A total of 32 samples were included in the TCR-sequenced set, comprising around 19 Ad26.COV2.S vaccine recipients, 5 placebo recipients and 8 SARS-CoV-2 convalescent individuals. Ad26.COV2.S was administered intramuscularly at 5 x 10^10 or 1 x 10^11 viral particles, either as a single shot or as two shots given 56 days apart. Study-level results and caveats: Ad26.COV2.S recipients had higher spike-specific TCR breadth than placebo recipients (P = 0.0014). The study lacked the statistical power to compare responses across vaccine doses or regimens. According to the authors, total T cell responses may have been underestimated by the TCR breadth and depth analyses. After vaccination, substantial breadth of spike-specific CD8+ and CD4+ T cell responses was reported. Comparable non-spike TCR breadth was observed between vaccine and placebo recipients, consistent with only spike being contained in the vaccine.

At the junction V is shortened by 3 bases and J by 9 bases; bases outside the gene matches: 7. From the cysteine through the phenylalanine, the CDR3 covers 15 amino acids. Only the CDR3 portion is preserved as DNA: 45 bases, with reading frame beginning at the first base. CDR1 and CDR2, per the germline V gene, are LGHNA and YSLEER. The treatment or condition label for this specimen denotes: roughly 19 received Ad26.COV2.S at low or high dose, single or two shots; roughly five received placebo; per-sample allocation not given. For vaccine and placebo recipients, the sequenced repertoires came from samples collected on day 63 after the first injection. In Cohort 1b, 20 to 25 adults aged 18-55 years were enrolled at a single site in Boston, USA, between 29 July and 7 August 2020. Ad26.COV2.S was a replication-incompetent adenovirus type 26 vector expressing a prefusion-stabilized SARS-CoV-2 spike protein from the original Wuhan strain.

The sequenced sample was peripheral blood, obtained in a trial of Ad26.COV2.S vaccine versus placebo. The chain uses TRBV4-3 and TRBJ1-6, with 8 central nucleotides matching TRBD1. This clonotype originated in a person between 18 and 65 years old who received the Ad26.COV2.S COVID-19 vaccine or a placebo. The nucleotide sequence reads as follows: TGCGCCAGCAGCCAGGACAGGGTGGAGGCTTCACCCCTCCACTTT. It specifies CASSQDRVEASPLHF.